This T cell receptor (beta chain) was profiled in a study of T-cell memory formation after mild COVID-19. The authors produced TCR alpha and TCR beta cDNA libraries with sample barcodes and UMIs by 5'RACE using constant-segment primers. TCRdb recomputed calls from the 5' RACE reads with MiXCR, one row per CDR3 protein. Altogether about 560,000 distinct CDR3 sequences are present, approximately 15% being singletons, with the ten largest covering roughly 7.7%. This clonotype was seen repeatedly, ten times or more. No antigen is known for it. Study results and caveats: Clones that contracted clustered mainly in CM and EM if CD4+ and in EMRA if CD8+. Researchers could not confirm that second-wave clones peaking on day 37 targeted SARS-CoV-2. In pre-infection memory, a portion of responding clones appeared, which suggested that cross-reactive memory joined.

V was clipped by 3 bases and J by 0 bases, with 12 bases between them. Germline assignment: CDR1 SGHRS and CDR2 YFSETQ. CDR3 length: 15 amino acids. This clonotype was sampled from an adult woman who had mild COVID-19 (a few samples of this study predate the infection). Cell type and time point are not known. Sequencing was performed on PBMCs or a T cell subset sorted from them (not recorded which). This sequence joins TRBV5-1 and TRBJ1-2; D not resolved. The CDR3 protein is CASSSAGVANYGYTF. The CDR3 DNA reads TGCGCCAGCAGCTCGGCCGGCGTAGCTAACTATGGCTACACCTTC.